The 28 T cell receptor beta chains given below trace back to one sample, sequenced in a study of shared clonotypes between healthy human individuals. Libraries were prepared by immunoSEQ multiplex PCR; TCRdb keeps only in-frame clonotypes and omits some of them. The data contain 1.6 million or so clones, about 98.5% of them singletons. Material for sequencing was naive CD4+ T cells sorted from blood. Subset noted: CD45RA+ positively selected. The origin of the receptors is a young man in good health.

CDR3 nucleotides: TGTGCCAGAAGCGGCTCCCGTTGGGACTATGGCTACACCTTC. Its protein product is CARSGSRWDYGYTF. The chain uses TRBV5-3 and TRBJ1-2; D ambiguous. TRBV5-3 is flagged as an ORF with uncertain function. Trimming pared 4 bases from V and 3 bases from J, leaving 13 bases between. There are 14 residues in the CDR3.

This clone has just one count. The gene calls are TRBV6-4 and TRBJ2-7; possibly TRBD2 for D (7 bases). V lost 7 bases, J lost 2 bases, and 18 bases lay in between. The CDR3 loop spans 15 amino acids. The germline CDR1 and CDR2 sequences are MRHNA and SNTAGT. Here the CDR3 reads CASTGGREPTYEQYF. Written as DNA, the CDR3 is TGTGCCAGCACCGGGGGGCGGGAGCCAACCTACGAGCAGTACTTC.

This chain uses TRBV28 with TRBJ1-1, with 7 bases fitting TRBD1. The V gene end was trimmed by 6 bases and the J gene end by 4 bases; junction bases not matched to a gene: 8. The CDR3 sequence is 14 residues long. Germline loops: CDR1 MDHEN, CDR2 SYDVKM. The CDR3 DNA sequence: TGTGCCAGCAGCCTTCCGGGACAGCTCACTGAAGCTTTCTTT. This translates into CASSLPGQLTEAFF.

This clone was recorded only once. The chain carries TRBV5-4 and TRBJ2-7; TRBD2 aligns across 7 bases. The CDR3 covers 17 residues. CDR1 is SGHNT, CDR2 YYREEE, per germline (reference sequence). V lost 0 bases to trimming and J lost 0 bases; unmatched junction nucleotides: 9. The CDR3 DNA sequence: TGTGCCAGCAGCTTGGGTGGGCTAGCGGACCCCTCCTACGAGCAGTACTTC. Its protein is CASSLGGLADPSYEQYF. Combining the CDR3 with reference TRBV5-4 and TRBJ2-7 gives the whole variable domain ETGVTQSPTHLIKTRGQQVTLRCSSQSGHNTVSWYQQALGQGPQFIFQYYREEENGRGNFPPRFSGLQFPNYSSELNVNALELDDSALYLCASSLGGLADPSYEQYFGPGTRLTVT.

This chain links TRBV27 with TRBJ1-5, with D possibly being TRBD1 (6 bases). Germline V lookup: CDR1 MNHEY, CDR2 SMNVEV (reference sequence). CDR3 length equals 17 residues. Trimming pared 7 bases from V and 1 base from J, leaving 20 bases between. The CDR3 loop is CASNSQGLWGSNQPQHF. CDR3 bases: TGTGCCAGCAACTCCCAGGGGTTATGGGGAAGCAATCAGCCCCAGCATTTT.

The chain is built from TRBV7-8 and TRBJ2-5; D ambiguous. This CDR3 contains 13 residues. Trimming left V 1 base short and J 1 base short, with 4 bases between. From germline, CDR1 is SGHVS and CDR2 FQNEAQ. CDR3 amino acids: CASSLDTQETQYF. CDR3 nucleotide sequence: TGTGCCAGCAGCTTAGACACCCAAGAGACCCAGTACTTC. Drawing the rest from reference TRBV7-8 and TRBJ2-5, the complete variable domain is GAGVSQSPRYKVAKRGQDVALRCDPISGHVSLFWYQQALGQGPEFLTYFQNEAQLDKSGLPSDRFFAERPEGSVSTLKIQRTQQEDSAVYLCASSLDTQETQYFGPGTRLLVL.

DNA for the CDR3: TGCGCCAGCAGCAGGGACGGACCCAGCTATGGCTACACCTTC. Residues: CASSRDGPSYGYTF. The chain is built from TRBV5-1 and TRBJ1-2, with a possible D match to TRBD1 (5 bases). Trimming took off 4 bases at V and 4 bases at J, with 14 bases between the two ends. Per germline, CDR1 SGHRS and CDR2 YFSETQ. The CDR3 length is 14 residues.

The V call is TRBV11-1, the J call TRBJ1-5; possibly TRBD1 for D (5 bases). Germline V gives CDR1 SGHAT, CDR2 FQDESV (reference sequence). The CDR3 is 13 residues long. Trimming shortened V by 5 bases and J by 7 bases, and 12 bases separated the two germline ends. The CDR3: CASSKTGEQPQHF. The CDR3 region has the DNA TGTGCCAGCAGCAAGACGGGGGAACAGCCCCAGCATTTT.

This chain joins TRBV28 and TRBJ1-4; D remains ambiguous. The CDR3 sequence is 12 residues long. The V gene's germline CDR1 is MDHEN and CDR2 SYDVKM. Trimming removed 7 bases at V and 4 bases at J, with 7 bases between. The CDR3 here is CASTKFNEKLFF. CDR3 nucleotides: TGTGCCAGCACCAAGTTTAATGAAAAACTGTTTTTT.

Concerning this clone itself: The sample carries other DNA sequences with the same CDR3. The chain employs TRBV6-1 and TRBJ1-5; D might be TRBD1 (5 bases). Trimming pared 3 bases from V and 4 bases from J, leaving 10 bases between. This CDR3 region has 14 residues. Germline-derived CDR1 and CDR2 are MNHNS and SASEGT. The CDR3 nucleotides read TGTGCCAGCAGTGAGGCTGGGGGGAATCAGCCCCAGCATTTT. Its protein is CASSEAGGNQPQHF.

This clone has just one count. The chain uses TRBV5-6 and TRBJ2-7, with D uncertain. Looked up from germline, CDR1 is SGHDT and CDR2 is YYEEEE. Trimming shortened V by 2 bases and J by 1 base, and 7 bases separated the two germline ends. The CDR3 has 13 residues. For the CDR3, the DNA is TGTGCCAGCAGCTTAGTCAGGTCCTACGAGCAGTACTTC. Protein product: CASSLVRSYEQYF.

The chain couples TRBV2 to TRBJ2-5; tentatively, D is TRBD2 (5 bases). CDR1 SNHLY and CDR2 FYNNEI come from the germline V gene. This CDR3 is built from 13 residues. Trimming stripped 3 bases from V and 3 bases from J, with 8 bases between. CDR3 nucleotides: TGTGCCAGCAGTGATCTCGGGAAAGAGACCCAGTACTTC. It yields the protein CASSDLGKETQYF.

This clone is a singleton in its sample. The chain is built from TRBV5-5 and TRBJ2-5, with D hard to call. V lost 2 bases and J lost 2, with 7 bases in between. Germline CDR1 reads SGHKS; CDR2 reads YYEKEE (reference sequence). This CDR3 contains 13 residues. The CDR3 loop is CASSLGSQETQYF. The CDR3 bases are TGTGCCAGCAGCTTAGGATCTCAAGAGACCCAGTACTTC.

The chain recombines TRBV19 with TRBJ2-7; 10 positions agree with TRBD1. Germline CDR1 is LNHDA and CDR2 is SQIVND (reference sequence). V trimming: 6 bases; J trimming: 1 base; junction bases outside the gene matches: 9. This CDR3 has 16 residues. The CDR3 region is CASRGPGQGLSYEQYF. Here the CDR3 DNA reads TGTGCCAGTAGAGGGCCGGGACAGGGGTTATCCTACGAGCAGTACTTC.

This chain connects TRBV30 to TRBJ1-5, with unresolved D. CDR1 and CDR2 (germline): GTSNPN, SVGIG (reference sequence). The CDR3 is 13 amino acids. V lost 0 bases and J lost 7, with 10 bases in between. CDR3 sequence: CAWSVEGSQPQHF. The CDR3 nucleotides are TGTGCCTGGAGTGTGGAGGGAAGCCAGCCCCAGCATTTT.

The chain combines TRBV28 with TRBJ2-7, with D unresolved. The CDR3 is made up of 14 amino acids. V gave up 6 bases and J gave up 6 bases, with 18 bases separating them. CDR1 is MDHEN and CDR2 is SYDVKM in the germline V gene. The CDR3 region has the DNA TGTGCCAGCAGCTCACCCCGCCCGGCCGCCGAGCAGTACTTC. This sequence encodes CASSSPRPAAEQYF.

The chain joins TRBV7-2 to TRBJ2-1; TRBD2 matches 8 bases. CDR1 and CDR2 (germline): SGHTA, FQGNSA. This CDR3 is 17 amino acids long. The V and J ends lost 5 bases and 0 bases, in that order; junction bases with no gene match: 9. The CDR3 coding sequence is TGTGCCAGCAGCCCTACCCTTAGCGGGGTCTCCTACAATGAGCAGTTCTTC. Translated: CASSPTLSGVSYNEQFF.

The DNA for the CDR3 is TGTGCCAGCAGCTTGGAGGACTCCAGGCAGTACTTC. It translates to CASSLEDSRQYF. J is TRBJ2-7 and V is TRBV5-6; D may be TRBD2 (5 bases). Germline loops: CDR1 SGHDT, CDR2 YYEEEE. This CDR3 region has 12 residues. V was pared by 0 bases and J by 9 bases, with 10 bases between.

Points on this clone: This sample also contains other DNA sequences that code for the same CDR3. V usage is TRBV27 and J usage is TRBJ1-5, with a tentative D call TRBD1 (5 bases). Germline-derived CDR1 and CDR2 are MNHEY and SMNVEV (reference sequence). The CDR3 is 12 amino acids. The V end lost 2 bases, the J end lost 6 bases, and 5 bases lay between the germline ends. The CDR3 sequence: CASSLGGQPQHF. Here the CDR3 DNA reads TGTGCCAGCAGTTTAGGGGGTCAGCCCCAGCATTTT.

CDR3 nucleotides: TGTGCCAGTAGTATTGGTGGGGGCTATGCAGAGACCCAGTACTTC. Amino acids: CASSIGGGYAETQYF. The chain employs TRBV19 and TRBJ2-5, with TRBD1 as a possible D gene (6 bases). This CDR3 is 15 amino acids long. The V gene lost 3 bases and the J gene lost 4 bases, with 15 bases spanning the gap. Germline CDR1 is LNHDA and CDR2 is SQIVND (reference sequence).

As DNA, the CDR3 is TGTGCCAGCTCACCACGTAGGGGTGCAGCTAATGAAAAACTGTTTTTT. This gives the protein CASSPRRGAANEKLFF. The V gene is TRBV18, the J gene TRBJ1-4, with D perhaps matching TRBD1 (5 bases). Germline V gives CDR1 KGHSH, CDR2 LQKENI. The CDR3 runs 16 residues. V was trimmed by 1 base and J by 3 bases, leaving 12 bases between them.

The J gene is TRBJ2-1, the V gene TRBV29-1, with D perhaps matching TRBD1 (5 bases). This CDR3 region has 12 residues. CDR1 is SQVTM, CDR2 ANQGSEA, per germline. CDR3 DNA sequence: TGCACCGTCAGGGTTTCACCAAGGGAGCAGTTCTTC. Protein sequence: CTVRVSPREQFF.

The chain combines TRBV5-5 with TRBJ2-7; 7 positions match TRBD1. V shed 0 bases, J shed 3 bases, and the junction held 9 bases outside the gene matches. Germline assignment: CDR1 SGHKS and CDR2 YYEKEE (reference sequence). This CDR3 spans 16 amino acids. CDR3 nucleotides: TGTGCCAGCAGCTTGGGGGATGGGACAGCCCGCTACGAGCAGTACTTC. Its translation: CASSLGDGTARYEQYF.

This chain uses TRBV30 with TRBJ2-3; TRBD1 might be the D (5 bases). The germline V gene encodes CDR1 GTSNPN and CDR2 SVGIG (reference sequence). Trimming stripped 3 bases from V and 1 base from J, with 8 bases between. This CDR3 spans 13 amino acids. CDR3 bases: TGTGCCTGGAGAACGACAGGCACAGATACGCAGTATTTT. Residues: CAWRTTGTDTQYF.

About this clone itself: The sample holds other DNA sequences that translate to the same CDR3. This chain uses TRBV5-6 with TRBJ2-7; 8 nucleotides agree with TRBD2. V lost 2 bases and J lost 1; bases outside the gene matches: 2. The CDR3 loop spans 14 amino acids. Germline V gene lookup returns CDR1 SGHDT and CDR2 YYEEEE. The CDR3 loop reads CASSFGGRSYEQYF. The CDR3 DNA reads as TGTGCCAGCAGCTTCGGCGGGAGGTCCTACGAGCAGTACTTC.

This chain joins TRBV4-1 and TRBJ1-1; maybe TRBD1 (5 bases). Between the trimmed V and J ends, which lost 4 bases and 4 bases, there was a span of 16 bases. Germline V gives CDR1 MGHRA, CDR2 YSYEKL. This CDR3 region has 15 residues. The DNA for the CDR3 is TGCGCCAGCAGCCCTGTGGCAGGGCGAGTCACTGAAGCTTTCTTT. It is translated as CASSPVAGRVTEAFF.

The chain couples TRBV29-1 to TRBJ2-1; 10 positions agree with TRBD2. V dropped 6 bases and J dropped 6; count of bases not matched to a gene: 5. CDR3 length: 13 residues. Germline V gene lookup returns CDR1 SQVTM and CDR2 ANQGSEA. The CDR3 here is CSVVSGRSNEQFF. The CDR3 DNA is TGCAGCGTGGTTAGCGGGAGGAGCAATGAGCAGTTCTTC.

This sequence joins TRBV5-1 and TRBJ1-1, with D tentatively TRBD1 (5 bases). This CDR3 has 13 residues. V lost 3 bases to trimming and J lost 8 bases, with 14 bases between them. The germline V gene encodes CDR1 SGHRS and CDR2 YFSETQ. The CDR3 reads CASSSGPGQEAFF. CDR3 DNA: TGCGCCAGCAGCTCGGGTCCGGGGCAAGAAGCTTTCTTT.